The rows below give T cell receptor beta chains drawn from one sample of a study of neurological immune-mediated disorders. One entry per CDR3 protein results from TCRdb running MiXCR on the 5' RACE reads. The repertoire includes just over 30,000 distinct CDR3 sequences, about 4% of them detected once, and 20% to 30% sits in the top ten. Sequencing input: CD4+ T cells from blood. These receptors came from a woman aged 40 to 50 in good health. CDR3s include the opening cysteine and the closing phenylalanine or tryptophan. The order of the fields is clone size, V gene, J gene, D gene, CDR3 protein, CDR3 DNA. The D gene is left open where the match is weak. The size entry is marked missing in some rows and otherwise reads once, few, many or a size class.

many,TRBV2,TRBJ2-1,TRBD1,CASSVSTGDGPISSYNEQFF,TGTGCCAGCAGCGTCAGTACAGGGGATGGACCAATTAGCTCCTACAATGAGCAGTTCTTC
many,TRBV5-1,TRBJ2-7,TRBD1,CASSLMGQGAYEQYF,TGCGCCAGCAGCTTAATGGGACAGGGGGCCTACGAGCAGTACTTC
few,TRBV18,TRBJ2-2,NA,CASSPSSLRATGELFF,TGTGCCAGCTCACCAAGCTCCTTACGGGCCACCGGGGAGCTGTTTTTT
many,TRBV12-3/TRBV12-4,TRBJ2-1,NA,CASSRSGAGADEQFF,TGTGCCAGCAGTCGGTCAGGGGCGGGAGCCGATGAGCAGTTCTTC
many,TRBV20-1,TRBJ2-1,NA,CSARDPLVRRNEQFF,TGCAGTGCTAGAGATCCCCTGGTCAGGAGAAATGAGCAGTTCTTC
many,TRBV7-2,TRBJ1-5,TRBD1,CASSLQGAKGQPQHF,TGTGCCAGCAGCTTACAGGGGGCGAAAGGGCAGCCCCAGCATTTT
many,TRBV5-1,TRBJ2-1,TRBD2,CASSGGTSSYNEQFF,TGCGCCAGCAGCGGGGGGACTAGCTCCTACAATGAGCAGTTCTTC
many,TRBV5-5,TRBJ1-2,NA,CASGRDPNYGYTF,TGTGCCAGCGGGAGGGACCCTAACTATGGCTACACCTTC
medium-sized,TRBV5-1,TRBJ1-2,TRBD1,CASSGTGRYGYTF,TGCGCCAGCTCGGGGACAGGACGGTATGGCTACACCTTC
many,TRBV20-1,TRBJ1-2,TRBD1,CSARTGRNYGYTF,TGCAGTGCGCGGACAGGAAGGAACTATGGCTACACCTTC
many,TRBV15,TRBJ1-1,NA,CATTPERRSREIYTEAFF,TGTGCCACCACCCCAGAGAGAAGGTCCAGGGAGATTTACACTGAAGCTTTCTTT
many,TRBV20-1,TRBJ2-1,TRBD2,CSARASAGGQPGQFF,TGCAGTGCTAGAGCCTCGGCGGGAGGCCAACCCGGGCAGTTCTTC
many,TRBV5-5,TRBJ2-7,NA,CASSFAYEQYF,TGTGCCAGCAGCTTTGCTTACGAGCAGTACTTC
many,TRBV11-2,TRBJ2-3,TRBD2,CASSLGGLAGGGGDTQYF,TGTGCCAGCAGCTTGGGCGGGCTAGCGGGGGGGGGAGGAGATACGCAGTATTTT
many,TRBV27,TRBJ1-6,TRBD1,CASSRDRGNNSPLHF,TGTGCCAGCAGCCGGGACAGGGGGAATAATTCACCCCTCCACTTT
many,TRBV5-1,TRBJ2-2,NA,CASSLGSGHTGELFF,TGCGCCAGCAGCTTGGGTAGCGGCCACACCGGGGAGCTGTTTTTT
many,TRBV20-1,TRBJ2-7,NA,CSAVLAALSEQYF,TGCAGTGCTGTCCTAGCAGCCCTTTCCGAGCAGTACTTC
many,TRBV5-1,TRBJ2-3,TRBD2,CASSLKSGGNTDTQYF,TGCGCCAGCAGCTTGAAAAGCGGGGGGAACACAGATACGCAGTATTTT
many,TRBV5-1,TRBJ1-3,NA,CASRDSSTGNTIYF,TGCGCCAGCAGGGACAGCAGCACGGGAAACACCATATATTTT
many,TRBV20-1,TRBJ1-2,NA,CSARGPGGYTF,TGCAGTGCTAGGGGACCGGGGGGCTACACCTTC
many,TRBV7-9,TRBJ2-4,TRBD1,CASSWAGTGKNIQYF,TGTGCCAGCAGCTGGGCCGGGACAGGGAAAAACATTCAGTACTTC
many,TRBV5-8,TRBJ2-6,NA,CASSFEGAGANVLTF,TGTGCCAGCAGCTTCGAGGGAGCTGGGGCCAACGTCCTGACTTTC
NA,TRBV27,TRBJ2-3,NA,CASSLGLTQYF,TGTGCCAGCAGTTTGGGGCTTACGCAGTATTTT
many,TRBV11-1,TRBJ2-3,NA,CASAERSLSTDTQYF,TGTGCCAGCGCCGAGCGTAGTCTAAGCACAGATACGCAGTATTTT
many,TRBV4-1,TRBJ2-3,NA,CASSLRRGDTQYF,TGCGCCAGCAGCCTTCGCCGAGGGGATACGCAGTATTTT
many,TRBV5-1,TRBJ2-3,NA,CASSLAAKFTDTQYF,TGCGCCAGCAGCTTGGCCGCGAAGTTCACAGATACGCAGTATTTT
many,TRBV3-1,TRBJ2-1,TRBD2,CASSPRLAGGYNEQFF,TGTGCCAGCAGCCCCCGGCTAGCGGGGGGTTACAATGAGCAGTTCTTC
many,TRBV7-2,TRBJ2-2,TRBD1,CASSPRQGGGGELFF,TGTGCCAGCAGTCCACGACAGGGGGGAGGCGGGGAGCTGTTTTTT
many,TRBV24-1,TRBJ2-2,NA,CATTDGQKANTGELFF,TGTGCCACTACAGATGGACAGAAAGCGAACACCGGGGAGCTGTTTTTT
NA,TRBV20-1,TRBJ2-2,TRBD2,CSASGRAGELFF,TGCAGTGCTAGCGGGAGGGCCGGGGAGCTGTTTTTT
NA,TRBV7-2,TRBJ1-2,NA,CASSLAPGGYTF,TGTGCCAGCAGCTTAGCCCCGGGTGGCTACACCTTC
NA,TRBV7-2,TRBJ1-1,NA,CASSFYICSAETGTGGMSTEAFF,NA
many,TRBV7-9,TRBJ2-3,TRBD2,CASSLLAGGVTDTQYF,TGTGCCAGCAGCCTACTAGCGGGGGGTGTCACAGATACGCAGTATTTT
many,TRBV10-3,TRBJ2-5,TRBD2,CAISERSSGGETQYF,TGTGCCATCAGTGAAAGGTCTAGCGGGGGGGAGACCCAGTACTTC
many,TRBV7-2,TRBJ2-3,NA,CASSFTGTSTRDTQYF,TGTGCCAGCAGCTTCACCGGGACTTCTACGAGAGATACGCAGTATTTT
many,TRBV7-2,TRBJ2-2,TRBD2,CASSGLAVANTGELFF,TGTGCCAGCAGCGGGCTAGCGGTCGCGAACACCGGGGAGCTGTTTTTT
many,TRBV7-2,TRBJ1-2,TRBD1,CASSPWTGSYGYTF,TGTGCCAGCAGCCCATGGACAGGCTCCTATGGCTACACCTTC
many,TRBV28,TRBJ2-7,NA,CASSLSPSGSEQYF,TGTGCCAGCAGTTTATCACCCAGCGGGTCCGAGCAGTACTTC
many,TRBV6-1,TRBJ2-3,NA,CASSAGRRDTQYF,TGTGCCAGCAGTGCAGGGAGGAGGGATACGCAGTATTTT
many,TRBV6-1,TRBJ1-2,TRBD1,CATRQGGYGYTF,TGTGCCACCAGACAGGGAGGCTATGGCTACACCTTC
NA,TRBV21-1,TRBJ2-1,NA,CASSTYSPTGNWEQFF,TGTGCCAGCAGCACCTACAGCCCCACCGGGAATTGGGAGCAGTTCTTC